The rows below give T cell receptor beta chains drawn from one sample of a study of vaccination effects on CD4 cells after COVID-19. What these receptors recognize is not known. The repertoire was sequenced with immunoSEQ multiplex PCR; TCRdb's copy has only in-frame clones and lacks some. The sample holds about 24,000 clones, approximately 69% seen once. Sequenced here: CD4+ T cells from PBMCs cultured with SARS-CoV-2 spike peptides, sampled before COVID-19 vaccination. All receptors come from a human donor who received a COVID-19 vaccine. CDR3s include the opening cysteine and the closing phenylalanine or tryptophan. The D gene is left open where the match is weak. Clone size is stated in some rows and not others, as once, few, many or a class when expanded.

TRBJ1-1,few,NA,TRBV5-4,CASSSDVLTEAFF,TGTGCCAGCAGCTCGGACGTGTTAACTGAAGCTTTCTTT
TRBJ1-1,NA,NA,TRBV18,CASSPGMNTEAFF,TGTGCCAGCTCACCAGGGATGAACACTGAAGCTTTCTTT
TRBJ2-3,NA,TRBD2,TRBV7-2,CASSLALGLAGTTDTQYF,TGTGCCAGCAGCTTAGCCTTGGGACTAGCGGGAACCACAGATACGCAGTATTTT
TRBJ2-3,NA,NA,TRBV20-1,CSPRGGDTQYF,TGCAGCCCGCGGGGTGGGGATACGCAGTATTTT
TRBJ1-1,once,NA,TRBV7-8,CASSLGEGMNTEAFF,TGTGCCAGCAGCTTAGGCGAGGGAATGAACACTGAAGCTTTCTTT
TRBJ2-7,NA,TRBD1,TRBV2,CASSLPRAGTGGYEQYF,TGTGCCAGCAGCCTTCCCCGTGCCGGGACAGGGGGCTACGAGCAGTACTTC
TRBJ2-3,NA,TRBD2,TRBV4-1,CASSQALSGGALGTDTQYF,TGCGCCAGCAGCCAAGCTCTTAGCGGGGGGGCCCTGGGGACAGATACGCAGTATTTT
TRBJ1-6,NA,NA,TRBV6-6,CASHREGSPLHF,TGTGCCAGCCACAGGGAGGGCTCACCCCTCCACTTT
TRBJ2-7,NA,TRBD1,TRBV9,CASSVSTGGLGEQYF,TGTGCCAGCAGCGTAAGTACAGGGGGCCTCGGCGAGCAGTACTTC
TRBJ2-5,NA,TRBD2,TRBV5-1,CASSLWAGGQETQYF,TGCGCCAGCAGCTTGTGGGCGGGGGGCCAAGAGACCCAGTACTTC
TRBJ1-5,few,NA,TRBV6-4,CASSEMQGNQPQHF,TGTGCCAGCAGTGAAATGCAGGGCAATCAGCCCCAGCATTTT
TRBJ1-3,NA,NA,TRBV7-2,CASSWGGTSGNTIYF,TGTGCCAGCAGCTGGGGGGGCACCTCTGGAAACACCATATATTTT
TRBJ2-1,NA,TRBD2,TRBV6-4,CASSDSREGSISSYNEQFF,TGTGCCAGCAGTGATTCTCGGGAGGGGAGTATTAGCTCCTACAATGAGCAGTTCTTC
TRBJ2-4,NA,TRBD1,TRBV27,CASRLQGSWGKNIQYF,TGTGCCAGCAGACTACAGGGGTCGTGGGGCAAAAACATTCAGTACTTC
TRBJ1-5,NA,NA,TRBV3-1/TRBV3-2,CASSQASSGPQHF,TGTGCCAGCAGCCAAGCGAGCTCAGGGCCCCAGCATTTT
TRBJ1-3,NA,TRBD1,TRBV18,CASSPGQGASGNTIYF,TGTGCCAGCTCACCGGGACAGGGGGCATCTGGAAACACCATATATTTT
TRBJ2-1,NA,TRBD1,TRBV10-3,CAISELRTGGMDNEQFF,TGTGCCATCAGTGAGTTGAGGACAGGGGGCATGGACAATGAGCAGTTCTTC
TRBJ1-5,NA,NA,TRBV18,CASSPRDANQPQHF,TGTGCCAGCTCACCCAGGGATGCGAATCAGCCCCAGCATTTT
TRBJ2-3,NA,TRBD2,TRBV11-2,CASSLVSSGGAGDTQYF,TGTGCCAGCAGCTTAGTGAGTAGCGGGGGGGCCGGAGATACGCAGTATTTT
TRBJ2-5,NA,NA,TRBV5-4,CASSLADLATKRHF,TGTGCCAGCAGCTTGGCCGACTTGGCGACAAAGAGGCACTTC
TRBJ1-5,few,NA,TRBV5-6,CASSRGTPDQPQHF,TGTGCCAGCAGCCGAGGGACCCCTGATCAGCCCCAGCATTTT
TRBJ2-1,NA,TRBD2,TRBV10-3,CAISDREGNNEQFF,TGTGCCATCAGTGACAGGGAGGGAAACAATGAGCAGTTCTTC
TRBJ2-3,NA,NA,TRBV11-2,CASSLDYSGKTQYF,TGTGCCAGCAGCTTGGACTACTCCGGGAAGACGCAGTATTTT
TRBJ1-5,NA,NA,TRBV19,CASRDTGYNQPQHF,TGTGCCAGTAGGGATACAGGGTACAATCAGCCCCAGCATTTT
TRBJ1-5,once,TRBD1,TRBV27,CASSLAGQPLYPQHF,TGTGCCAGCAGTTTAGCGGGACAGCCCCTTTATCCCCAGCATTTT
TRBJ2-1,NA,NA,TRBV11-2,CASSLQGWVYNEQFF,TGTGCCAGCAGCTTGCAGGGGTGGGTTTACAATGAGCAGTTCTTC
TRBJ1-2,few,NA,TRBV20-1,CSAREYYGYTF,TGCAGTGCTAGAGAGTACTATGGCTACACCTTC
TRBJ2-1,NA,NA,TRBV27,CASRDQGTTRGNEQFF,TGTGCCAGCAGGGACCAGGGGACGACCCGGGGCAATGAGCAGTTCTTC
TRBJ2-7,NA,NA,TRBV18,CASSLEGVSWYEQYF,TGTGCCAGCTCACTAGAGGGCGTTAGTTGGTACGAGCAGTACTTC
TRBJ1-6,NA,TRBD1,TRBV4-1,CASSQSGTGTQSGYSPLHF,TGCGCCAGCAGCCAGTCCGGGACAGGCACTCAATCGGGCTATTCACCCCTCCACTTT
TRBJ2-5,NA,NA,TRBV12-3/TRBV12-4,CASSPLARETQYF,TGTGCCAGCAGCCCGCTAGCGAGAGAGACCCAGTACTTC
TRBJ2-6,NA,NA,TRBV5-1,CASSLEPPDSGANVLTF,TGCGCCAGCAGCTTGGAACCCCCAGACTCTGGGGCCAACGTCCTGACTTTC
TRBJ2-7,NA,NA,TRBV18,CASSPKSSYEQYF,TGTGCCAGCTCACCAAAGAGCTCCTACGAGCAGTACTTC
TRBJ2-7,NA,TRBD2,TRBV9,CASSVGLAGPYEQYF,TGTGCCAGCAGCGTAGGCCTAGCGGGACCCTACGAGCAGTACTTC
TRBJ1-6,few,NA,TRBV19,CASSSFGSPLHF,TGTGCCAGTAGTTCCTTCGGTTCACCCCTCCACTTT
TRBJ1-2,NA,NA,TRBV7-8,CASSLIPDSNYGYTF,TGTGCCAGCAGCTTAATTCCCGACAGCAACTATGGCTACACCTTC
TRBJ2-7,NA,NA,TRBV6-5,CASSYQNRHAYEQYF,TGTGCCAGCAGTTATCAGAACCGGCATGCCTACGAGCAGTACTTC
TRBJ1-1,NA,NA,TRBV11-2,CASSLEGGAGTEAFF,TGTGCCAGCAGCTTAGAAGGGGGGGCTGGTACTGAAGCTTTCTTT
TRBJ2-2,NA,TRBD2,TRBV5-1,CASSSAGTSGSWFGELFF,TGCGCCAGCAGCTCCGCCGGGACTAGCGGGAGTTGGTTCGGGGAGCTGTTTTTT
TRBJ1-2,NA,TRBD1,TRBV6-5,CASRADRAYGYTF,TGTGCCAGTCGCGCTGACAGGGCCTATGGCTACACCTTC
TRBJ1-1,NA,NA,TRBV5-4,CASSLVGVPNTEAFF,TGTGCCAGCAGCTTGGTAGGGGTTCCTAACACTGAAGCTTTCTTT
TRBJ1-2,few,NA,TRBV19,CASRVSGTKTYGYTF,TGTGCCAGCAGGGTCTCCGGGACGAAGACTTATGGCTACACCTTC
TRBJ2-2,NA,NA,TRBV11-2,CASSLGRQTGELFF,TGTGCCAGCAGCTTAGGGAGACAAACCGGGGAGCTGTTTTTT
TRBJ1-2,few,NA,TRBV10-3,CAISDDSGTDGYTF,TGTGCCATCAGTGACGACTCCGGGACGGATGGCTACACCTTC
TRBJ1-3,NA,NA,TRBV7-9,CASSLGGGASGNTIYF,TGTGCCAGCAGCTTAGGAGGAGGAGCCTCTGGAAACACCATATATTTT
TRBJ2-7,NA,NA,TRBV11-2,CASSLLPSQYEQYF,TGTGCCAGCAGCTTACTCCCTAGTCAATACGAGCAGTACTTC
TRBJ2-7,once,NA,TRBV19,CASSSGLYEQYF,TGTGCCAGTAGTTCCGGGCTCTACGAGCAGTACTTC
TRBJ2-7,once,NA,TRBV25-1,CASRDRSGSEQYF,TGTGCCAGCAGGGACCGTTCGGGCTCCGAGCAGTACTTC
TRBJ1-6,NA,TRBD1,TRBV6-1,CASSELRDRGSPLHF,TGTGCCAGCAGTGAGCTCCGGGACAGAGGTTCACCCCTCCACTTT
TRBJ2-7,NA,TRBD2,TRBV3-1/TRBV3-2,CASSQFFRGDSYEQYF,TGTGCCAGCAGCCAGTTCTTCCGGGGGGACTCCTACGAGCAGTACTTC
TRBJ2-6,NA,NA,TRBV15,CATSRDTDSGANVLTF,TGTGCCACCAGCAGAGATACAGACTCTGGGGCCAACGTCCTGACTTTC
TRBJ2-1,once,NA,TRBV7-6,CASSLEGGANSYNEQFF,TGTGCCAGCAGCTTAGAGGGTGGAGCGAACTCCTACAATGAGCAGTTCTTC
TRBJ1-2,NA,NA,TRBV2,CASSDVGLGIYGYTF,TGTGCCAGCAGTGATGTGGGCTTGGGGATCTATGGCTACACCTTC